This TCR beta chain originates from a study of shared clonotypes between healthy human individuals. Germline-derived CDR1 and CDR2 are LNHNV and YYDKDF (reference sequence). The junction had 6 bases not matched to a gene; V was cut back by 1 base and J by 5 bases. The CDR3 consists of 16 residues. Authors' analysis steps: ImmunoSEQ output lacked quality scores and full-length reads, limiting matched filtering. Assay used: immunoSEQ multiplex PCR; TCRdb lists only in-frame clones, some missing. V and J calls and clone size are as listed in that table; D and trimming were resolved from the DNA. The sample shows a few hundred thousand clones, less than 80% of them seen only once.

The V and J genes are TRBV15 and TRBJ2-7, with 12 bases matching TRBD1. The sequence was collected from a woman aged 35 to 49 in good health. Some clones in this sample may be carry-over from other donors' samples. What was sequenced was PBMCs. The CDR3 loop is CATSRGGTGGVDEQYF. In DNA form, the CDR3 reads TGTGCCACCAGCAGAGGGGGGACAGGGGGCGTAGACGAGCAGTACTTC.